The following is a T cell receptor (beta chain) sequence with its context. Its binding antigen is unknown. Base qualities are not provided; no much larger clone lies one nucleotide away. Genomic DNA served as template for TCR beta VDJ combination and CDR3 sequence profiling. An Illumina HiSeq 2000 was the platform used for TCR repertoire sequencing. The authors' pipeline ran thus. TRBV/TRBJ rearrangement plots, CDR3 size and DJ length profiles, and Simpson's diversity index were used to assess repertoires. The most abundant DNA sequence in the deep sequencing data was taken as the immunodominant clone. CDR3 amino acid sequences were screened for sharing across subjects and compared with published repertoires and the VDJdb database. Clones were called with MiXCR by TCRdb after fastp trimmed the public reads at Q25, and only in-frame beta chains were retained. Records with the same CDR3 protein are collapsed into one entry carrying the most frequent genes and DNA. The V and J calls shown here were made by TCRdb, not taken from the authors' results. The table for this sample lists roughly 160,000 distinct CDR3 sequences; 70% to 75% of them were counted only once. Around 45% of the sample lies in the top ten.

The record originates from a study of CD8+CD57+ T cells in acquired aplastic anemia (dated by TCRdb to 2016 to 2019). Notes on the research overall: On average, sorted CD4+ and CD8+ cells yielded approximately 3 ug of extracted DNA, with a range of roughly 0.18 to 27.4 ug. CD8+CD57+ expansion was defined as frequency above the mean frequency observed in healthy subjects.

The germline V gene encodes CDR1 SNHLY and CDR2 FYNNEI. V gives up 6 bases and J gives up 13 bases, and the segment between their germline ends measures 12 bases. The CDR3 starts with the cysteine, ends with the phenylalanine, and has 11 residues. The entry retains the CDR3 DNA only, 33 bases that are in frame from base 1. The patients picked for sequencing were ones in whom flow cytometry had shown an expansion of CD8+CD57+ cells. Severe acquired aplastic anemia was diagnosed in all patients according to International Study of Aplastic Anemia and Agranulocytosis and Camitta criteria. No patient had received any therapy when blood was sampled. In the study, sorted CD4+ and CD8+ blood T cells from patients with severe aplastic anemia and from healthy subjects underwent deep sequencing of TCR repertoires. Patients were enrolled in the USA under clinicaltrials.gov protocols 00001620, 01623167, 00001397, 00071045, 00081523 and 00961064. Ficoll-Paque density gradient centrifugation was used to isolate peripheral blood mononuclear cells. Before DNA extraction, CD4+ and CD8+ T cells were sorted by FACS or by magnetic beads.

Broader findings and caveats from the paper: Twenty-nine CD8+ CDR3 sequences were found in both patients and controls but appeared to be highly expressed in patients and within the immunodominant clones of the patients. Patients and healthy controls showed no significant difference in CD8+ Simpson's diversity (P=0.060).

The chain links TRBV2 with TRBJ2-2, with no confident D gene call. This clonotype was obtained from a human donor with aplastic anemia. The sequencing input was sorted CD4+, CD8+, or CD8+CD57+ T cells (not recorded which) from PBMCs. CDR3 loop: CASRVPSGLFF. The nucleotides are TGTGCCAGCAGAGTCCCCAGTGGGCTGTTTTTT.